Listed here are 23 T cell receptor beta chains from one sample, sequenced in a study of blood T cells in healthy people across ages. Sample-barcoded 5' priming and a J-beta primer mix drove a second PCR of roughly 6 to 12 cycles. MiXCR was run by TCRdb on the 5' RACE reads, yielding one entry per CDR3 protein. The sample contains around 2 million distinct CDR3 sequences, more than 35% of which appear only once. The sequenced material came from blood. Receptors originate from a human donor in good health.

The rearrangement uses TRBV10-3 and TRBJ2-7; 10 bases match TRBD1. This CDR3 region has 15 residues. The V and J ends lost 8 bases and 6 bases, in that order; junction bases with no gene match: 13. CDR1 and CDR2 (germline): ENHRY, SYGVKD. The CDR3 nucleotides are TGTGCCATCCCCGGGACAGGGGAATCCATAGTCGAGCAGTACTTC. Translation gives CAIPGTGESIVEQYF.

This clonotype was observed a few times. The rearrangement links TRBV7-6 to TRBJ1-2; tentatively, D is TRBD1 (5 bases). V was trimmed by 0 bases and J by 7 bases, leaving 12 bases between them. Germline values: CDR1 SGHVS, CDR2 FNYEAQ. The CDR3 sequence is 14 residues long. CDR3 nucleotides: TGTGCCAGCAGCTTAGCCGGGACGCAAGCTGGCTACACCTTC. Encoded protein: CASSLAGTQAGYTF.

The chain joins TRBV4-3 to TRBJ2-5, with 8 positions matching TRBD1. The junction had 16 bases not matched to a gene; V was cut back by 2 bases and J by 11 bases. The CDR3 extends over 16 amino acids. The germline gives CDR1 LGHNA, CDR2 YSLEER. The CDR3 loop is CASSQYRRQGIGEQYF. For the CDR3, the DNA is TGCGCCAGCAGCCAATACCGTAGACAGGGGATAGGGGAGCAGTACTTC.

The chain recombines TRBV12-3 or TRBV12-4 with TRBJ1-5; tentatively, D is TRBD1 (5 bases). The length of the CDR3 is 14 residues. Trimming cost V 2 bases and J 5 bases, with 10 bases left between them. The CDR3 loop reads CASSLWDYHQPQHF. Written as DNA, the CDR3 is TGTGCCAGCAGTTTATGGGACTACCATCAGCCCCAGCATTTT.

The rearrangement joins TRBV28 to TRBJ1-1; the D gene is possibly TRBD1 (6 bases). Trimming left V 3 bases short and J 0 bases short, with 23 bases between. The CDR3 has 19 residues. CDR1 is MDHEN and CDR2 is SYDVKM in the germline V gene. The CDR3 loop reads CASSFQASNTGILNTEAFF. CDR3 bases: TGTGCCAGCAGTTTCCAAGCATCGAATACAGGGATCCTGAACACTGAAGCTTTCTTT. Variable domain in full (rest from reference TRBV28 and TRBJ1-1): DVKVTQSSRYLVKRTGEKVFLECVQDMDHENMFWYRQDPGLGLRLIYFSYDVKMKEKGDIPEGYSVSREKKERFSLILESASTNQTSMYLCASSFQASNTGILNTEAFFGQGTRLTVV.

Of note for this clonotype: A much larger clone differs from this one at a single base, so this may be a read error. V gene TRBV10-3 combines with J gene TRBJ1-2; the D gene is possibly TRBD1 (6 bases). V was clipped by 3 bases and J by 2 bases, with 7 bases between them. Germline V gene sequence: CDR1 ENHRY, CDR2 SYGVKD. This CDR3 is built from 13 residues. The CDR3 is CAISDGQNYGYTF. For the CDR3, the DNA is TGTGCCATCAGTGATGGACAGAACTATGGCTACACCTTC.

This clonotype was counted between two and nine times. The rearrangement uses TRBV6-5 and TRBJ1-1; 7 bases agree with TRBD1. There are 15 residues in the CDR3. Germline-derived CDR1 and CDR2 are MNHEY and SVGAGI. Trimming at V came to 5 bases and at J to 4 bases, leaving 10 bases not matched to a gene. The CDR3, as DNA: TGTGCCAGCAGTAAAACAGGGGAGATGGGCACTGAAGCTTTCTTT. It yields the protein CASSKTGEMGTEAFF.

The sample holds many counts of this clonotype. The gene calls are TRBV5-6 and TRBJ2-4, with D uncertain. The CDR3 loop spans 13 amino acids. Trimming removed 2 bases at V and 1 base at J, with 4 bases between. CDR1 and CDR2 (germline): SGHDT, YYEEEE. CDR3 amino acids: CASSFGAKNIQYF. CDR3 bases: TGTGCCAGCAGCTTTGGGGCCAAAAACATTCAGTACTTC.

V gene TRBV27 combines with J gene TRBJ2-3; perhaps TRBD1 as D (6 bases). The germline V and J ends were trimmed by 2 bases and 8 bases, with 14 bases remaining between them. Germline V gene sequence: CDR1 MNHEY, CDR2 SMNVEV (reference sequence). This CDR3 has 14 amino acids. The CDR3 spells CASSLIGGQGTQYF. The CDR3 nucleotides read TGTGCCAGCAGTTTAATAGGGGGTCAAGGTACGCAGTATTTT.

On this clonotype: Compared with germline, one end of the junction differs, possibly owing to a read error. The chain has TRBV6-5 and TRBJ1-1; perhaps TRBD1 as D (5 bases). The CDR3 runs to 14 residues. CDR1 MNHEY and CDR2 SVGAGI come from the germline V gene. The CDR3 DNA follows: TGTGCCGGCAGACCCGGGACCGCGAACACTGAAGCTTTCTTT. It specifies CAGRPGTANTEAFF.

The V and J genes are TRBV29-1 and TRBJ2-7; D is unresolved. V lost 4 bases to trimming and J lost 2 bases, with 12 bases between them. Per the germline V gene, CDR1 is SQVTM and CDR2 is ANQGSEA. The CDR3 contains 13 residues. The CDR3 DNA follows: TGCAGCGTTGCTGGCAGAACTACCTACGAGCAGTACTTC. It is translated as CSVAGRTTYEQYF.

Of note for this clonotype: The junction does not match germline at one end; this may be a read error. The genes are TRBV4-3 and TRBJ2-7, with D possibly being TRBD2 (5 bases). This CDR3 spans 14 amino acids. CDR1 is LGHNA, CDR2 YSLEER, per germline. The CDR3 DNA follows: TGCGCCGGCAGCCAAGACTACTATACGGGGGAGCAGTACTTC. Translation: CAGSQDYYTGEQYF.

The chain joins TRBV6-2 or TRBV6-3 to TRBJ2-5, with a weak D call TRBD1 (6 bases). The V end lost 4 bases, the J end lost 3 bases, and 15 bases lay between the germline ends. Per the germline V gene, CDR1 is MNHEY and CDR2 is SVGEGT. The CDR3 consists of 15 residues. CDR3 DNA sequence: TGTGCCAGCAGTTCCGCCCGGACAGATAAAGAGACCCAGTACTTC. Amino acid sequence: CASSSARTDKETQYF.

This clonotype was observed a few times. The CDR3 nucleotides read TGTGCCAGCAGCTTACAGTTCGGCACAGATACGCAGTATTTT. Translating it yields CASSLQFGTDTQYF. V usage is TRBV7-6 and J usage is TRBJ2-3; D is undetermined. V was trimmed by 2 bases and J by 1 base, leaving 7 bases between them. Germline V gene data show CDR1 as SGHVS and CDR2 as FNYEAQ. This CDR3 comprises 14 residues. The whole variable domain, filled in from reference TRBV7-6 and TRBJ2-3, reads GAGVSQSPRYKVTKRGQDVALRCDPISGHVSLYWYRQALGQGPEFLTYFNYEAQQDKSGLPNDRFSAERPEGSISTLTIQRTEQRDSAMYRCASSLQFGTDTQYFGPGTRLTVL.

A note on this clonotype: This may come from a read error, since a much larger clone is one base off. V and J are TRBV7-3 and TRBJ2-1; maybe TRBD2 (7 bases). This CDR3 has 15 amino acids. V was clipped by 2 bases and J by 12 bases, with 20 bases between them. From germline, CDR1 is SGHTA and CDR2 FQGTGA. In nucleotides, the CDR3 is TGTGCCAGCAGCTTACGGGGGGCGGAAGAATATGGGCAGTTCTTC. It yields the protein CASSLRGAEEYGQFF.

The chain has TRBV6-5 and TRBJ2-3, with D perhaps TRBD1 (6 bases). V lost 0 bases to trimming and J lost 4 bases, with 17 bases between them. The V gene's germline CDR1 is MNHEY and CDR2 SVGAGI. The CDR3 length is 17 residues. The CDR3 reads CASSYSVTGFSADTQYF. CDR3 bases: TGTGCCAGCAGTTACTCTGTCACAGGGTTTAGCGCAGATACGCAGTATTTT.

The J gene is TRBJ2-1, the V gene TRBV9; the match to TRBD2 covers 7 bases. V lost 0 bases to trimming and J lost 5 bases; unmatched junction nucleotides: 5. Germline V lookup: CDR1 SGDLS, CDR2 YYNGEE. The CDR3 is 15 amino acids. The CDR3 bases are TGTGCCAGCAGCGTAGCTAGCGGCACCCACAATGAGCAGTTCTTC. Its translation is CASSVASGTHNEQFF.

This clonotype was counted only a few times. V usage is TRBV28 and J usage is TRBJ1-1; D gene uncertain. This CDR3 contains 15 residues. The germline V and J ends were trimmed by 5 bases and 4 bases, with 17 bases remaining between them. Germline V gives CDR1 MDHEN, CDR2 SYDVKM. As DNA, the CDR3 is TGTGCCAGCAGTATAGAGTCAAGCGGGTTCACTGAAGCTTTCTTT. It codes for CASSIESSGFTEAFF.

Comment on this clonotype: The final CDR3 position lacks the conserved phenylalanine or tryptophan, pointing to a likely read error. This chain uses TRBV7-2 with TRBJ2-7, with 13 bases fitting TRBD2. The junction had 4 bases not matched to a gene; V was cut back by 4 bases and J by 7 bases. The CDR3 extends over 14 amino acids. The germline V gene has CDR1 SGHTA and CDR2 FQGNSA. CDR3 sequence: CASSSGLAGEEQYC. CDR3 nucleotides: TGTGCCAGCAGCTCCGGACTAGCGGGGGAAGAGCAGTACTGC.

This clonotype was detected a few times. J is TRBJ2-4 and V is TRBV3-1; no firm D call. CDR1 and CDR2 from the germline V gene are LGHDT and YNNKEL (reference sequence). The V gene lost 1 base and the J gene lost 0 bases, with 13 bases spanning the gap. The CDR3 spans 17 residues. The CDR3 loop is CASSQVTQALAKNIQYF. The CDR3 DNA reads TGTGCCAGCAGCCAAGTGACCCAGGCCCTAGCCAAAAACATTCAGTACTTC.

As to this clonotype: The DNA is omitted, as the CDR3 cannot be located on it reliably, and the CDR3 follows TCRdb's listing. The V gene is TRBV29-1, the J gene TRBJ1-2; the table gives TRBD1 as D, unverified against the DNA. Germline values: CDR1 SQVTM, CDR2 ANQGSEA. The CDR3 spans 15 residues, counting both ends. CDR3 loop: CSVVRGDRRYYGCTF.

J is TRBJ2-3 and V is TRBV3-1, with 10 bases fitting TRBD2. The junction had 5 bases not matched to a gene; V was cut back by 0 bases and J by 5 bases. Germline loops: CDR1 LGHDT, CDR2 YNNKEL (reference sequence). The CDR3 covers 16 residues. The DNA of the CDR3 is TGTGCCAGCAGCCAAGATCGAAGCGGGGGGGTAGATACGCAGTATTTT. This gives the protein CASSQDRSGGVDTQYF.

This clonotype came up once. The chain links TRBV7-2 to TRBJ2-2, with 7 bases lining up with TRBD2. The germline CDR1 and CDR2 sequences are SGHTA and FQGNSA. CDR3 length: 16 amino acids. Trimming took 1 base from V and 5 from J; bases not matched to a gene: 7. The CDR3 spells CASSLDALAVTGELFF. The CDR3, as DNA: TGTGCCAGCAGCTTAGACGCGCTAGCGGTGACCGGGGAGCTGTTTTTT.